This T cell receptor (beta chain) was sequenced in a study of T cell responses to AZD1222 COVID-19 vaccine listed by TCRdb under 2021. Notes on the research overall: A total of approximately 250 trial participants underwent TCR sequencing, of whom some 200 had received two doses of AZD1222 and about 26 had received two doses of the MenACWY control vaccine. Trial participants were enrolled by age into 18-55, 56-69 and 70-plus year subgroups, with roughly 150, 30 and 60 TCR-sequenced participants respectively. Results the study describes overall, beyond this receptor: The 56-69-year group was small, and its depth increase did not reach significance, likely because of low power. After two AZD1222 doses, both the breadth and the depth of spike-specific TCRs were significantly higher than at day 0 and than in MenACWY recipients. Only five to seven AZD1222 recipients were SARS-CoV-2 seropositive at baseline, limiting conclusions about previously exposed vaccinees. The vaccine-associated CD4 TCRs covered the entire spike protein, and the dominant responses fell in regions 160-218 and 743-854. Epitopes outside the regions mutated in the B.1.351 and B.1.1.7 variants were reportedly recognized by nearly half of the unique spike-specific TCRs. Because no day 14 peak-response samples were available, the repertoires could be characterized only after the peak T cell response. Participants were mostly white British, with more females than males. The authors suggested clonal diversity may have been underestimated.

With respect to this clone: Its antigen has not been determined. No much larger clone exists at a distance of one base, and base qualities are not known.

The CDR3 regions of human TCRbeta chains were analyzed by immunosequencing. Per the source publication's procedure: TCRs in the repertoires were matched against a reference library of SARS-CoV-2-specific TCRs that had been generated with the MIRA antigen-specificity platform. Breadth was defined as the fraction of unique TCRs that were SARS-CoV-2-associated. Depth was defined as the fraction of total T cells that were SARS-CoV-2-associated. Each spike-specific TCR was assigned to its reactive spike region and to a CD4 or CD8 class using the MIRA data. Log10-transformed breadth and depth values were compared by one-way ANOVA with Sidak's multiple comparisons tests. In its TCRdb copy, this immuneACCESS table keeps in-frame sequences only and misses some clones. Where compared with another copy, unresolved V genes explain less than half of these, and the others have no known cause. That table furnishes V, J and clone size, whereas the DNA furnished D and trimming. The sample profile shows 100,000 to 130,000 clones; about 92% of them were found once. The ten biggest clones cover 3% to 3.5% of the sample.

At the junction V is shortened by 5 bases and J by 6 bases, with 13 bases in between. The CDR3 covers 14 residues, taking in both the cysteine and the phenylalanine. Only CDR3 DNA remains: 42 bases, in frame from the first base. CDR1 and CDR2 (SGHTA, FQGTGA) derive from the germline V gene. The time point label, read with the paper, signifies: baseline before first vaccination. The treatment or condition label, as the study defines it: meningococcal conjugate vaccine given as trial control. Vaccinee samples were obtained from the UK trials COV001 and COV002, which included a single-blind randomized controlled phase 2/3 trial of AZD1222 (ChAdOx1 nCoV-19) in healthy adults. For TCRbeta chain sequencing, PBMC samples were collected from trial participants at day 0 and at day 28 after the second dose.

The chain joins TRBV7-3 to TRBJ2-2; TRBD2 could be the D gene, as 7 bases match. The receptor was isolated from an adult in good health. The sample consisted of peripheral blood, taken on day 0 of MenACWY control vaccination. The DNA reads TGTGCCAGCAGCCAGGGGAGGGGAGCCGGGGAGCTGTTTTTT. Translation gives CASSQGRGAGELFF.